Listed below are T cell receptor beta chains from one sample, sequenced in a study of cytomegalovirus exposure and HLA in healthy donors. Some clones are missing from TCRdb's copy, which holds only in-frame ones; the method was immunoSEQ multiplex PCR. Of approximately 300,000 clones listed, about four fifths were seen once; the top ten hold about 2%. The material sequenced was PBMCs. These receptors all stem from a woman between 40 and 55 years old in good health and CMV-seropositive. Both conserved end residues are part of each CDR3. A D gene is named only where the DNA matches it firmly. For some rows the clone size is stated as once, few or many, or as a class when expanded; others skip it.

j_call: TRBJ1-2; d_call: NA; v_call: TRBV7-9; clone_size: NA; cdr3_aa: CASSLAPGTLYGYTF; cdr3_nt: TGTGCCAGCAGCTTGGCCCCCGGGACACTGTATGGCTACACCTTC
j_call: TRBJ2-7; d_call: TRBD1; v_call: TRBV6-5; clone_size: NA; cdr3_aa: CASSYRTGYEQYF; cdr3_nt: TGTGCCAGCAGTTACCGGACAGGGTACGAGCAGTACTTC
j_call: TRBJ2-5; d_call: TRBD1; v_call: TRBV15; clone_size: NA; cdr3_aa: CATSDRGTGPPKQYF; cdr3_nt: TGTGCCACCAGCGACCGCGGGACAGGCCCCCCCAAGCAGTACTTC
j_call: TRBJ2-6; d_call: TRBD1; v_call: TRBV5-1; clone_size: NA; cdr3_aa: CASSLGTGSGANGLTF; cdr3_nt: TGCGCCAGCAGCTTAGGGACAGGGTCCGGGGCCAACGGCCTGACTTTC
j_call: TRBJ2-3; d_call: NA; v_call: TRBV5-1; clone_size: NA; cdr3_aa: CASSKGHELSTDTQYF; cdr3_nt: TGCGCCAGCAGCAAGGGACATGAGCTTAGCACAGATACGCAGTATTTT
j_call: TRBJ1-6; d_call: TRBD1; v_call: TRBV27; clone_size: NA; cdr3_aa: CASSAPGQNSPLHF; cdr3_nt: TGTGCCAGCAGTGCACCGGGACAGAATTCACCCCTCCACTTT
j_call: TRBJ2-3; d_call: TRBD2; v_call: TRBV7-3; clone_size: NA; cdr3_aa: CASSWTSGSTDTQYF; cdr3_nt: TGTGCCAGCAGCTGGACTAGCGGGAGCACAGATACGCAGTATTTT
j_call: TRBJ2-3; d_call: NA; v_call: TRBV6-5; clone_size: NA; cdr3_aa: CASSYSHRSDTQYF; cdr3_nt: TGTGCCAGCAGTTACTCTCACCGGTCCGATACGCAGTATTTT
j_call: TRBJ2-1; d_call: NA; v_call: TRBV11-1; clone_size: NA; cdr3_aa: CASSPSPGDGFHNEQFF; cdr3_nt: TGTGCCAGCAGCCCGAGCCCGGGAGACGGGTTTCATAATGAGCAGTTCTTC
j_call: TRBJ1-2; d_call: NA; v_call: TRBV7-2; clone_size: few; cdr3_aa: CASSLGDYGYTF; cdr3_nt: TGTGCCAGCAGCTTAGGAGACTATGGCTACACCTTC
j_call: TRBJ2-1; d_call: TRBD2; v_call: TRBV7-3; clone_size: NA; cdr3_aa: CASSPATGTSGNNEQFF; cdr3_nt: TGTGCCAGCAGCCCGGCGACCGGGACTAGCGGGAACAATGAGCAGTTCTTC
j_call: TRBJ1-5; d_call: NA; v_call: TRBV2; clone_size: NA; cdr3_aa: CASSGANQPQHF; cdr3_nt: TGTGCCAGCAGTGGGGCGAATCAGCCCCAGCATTTT
j_call: TRBJ2-3; d_call: NA; v_call: TRBV2; clone_size: NA; cdr3_aa: CASSEVGRGADTQYF; cdr3_nt: TGTGCCAGCAGTGAAGTGGGCAGGGGGGCAGATACGCAGTATTTT
j_call: TRBJ2-1; d_call: NA; v_call: TRBV5-4; clone_size: NA; cdr3_aa: CASSRRGDRLTLRNEQFF; cdr3_nt: TGTGCCAGCAGCCGCCGCGGAGACAGGCTAACCTTGAGAAATGAGCAGTTCTTC
j_call: TRBJ2-4; d_call: TRBD1; v_call: TRBV11-3; clone_size: NA; cdr3_aa: CASSFDRGPNIQYF; cdr3_nt: TGTGCCAGCAGCTTTGACAGGGGGCCTAACATTCAGTACTTC
j_call: TRBJ1-5; d_call: NA; v_call: TRBV28; clone_size: NA; cdr3_aa: CASSLDGDQPQHF; cdr3_nt: TGTGCCAGCAGTTTAGACGGGGATCAGCCCCAGCATTTT
j_call: TRBJ2-7; d_call: NA; v_call: TRBV6-1; clone_size: NA; cdr3_aa: CASSALGGEQYF; cdr3_nt: TGTGCCAGCAGTGCTTTGGGAGGCGAGCAGTACTTC
j_call: TRBJ2-6; d_call: NA; v_call: TRBV6-5; clone_size: NA; cdr3_aa: CASSQGSFGANVLTF; cdr3_nt: TGTGCCAGCAGCCAGGGCTCGTTTGGGGCCAACGTCCTGACTTTC
j_call: TRBJ2-5; d_call: TRBD2; v_call: TRBV4-1; clone_size: few; cdr3_aa: CASSQGTSGGTQYF; cdr3_nt: TGCGCCAGCAGCCAGGGGACTAGCGGTGGGACCCAGTACTTC
j_call: TRBJ1-2; d_call: NA; v_call: TRBV4-3; clone_size: NA; cdr3_aa: CASSQDGQFNYGYTF; cdr3_nt: TGCGCCAGCAGCCAAGATGGGCAGTTCAACTATGGCTACACCTTC
j_call: TRBJ2-7; d_call: TRBD2; v_call: TRBV7-9; clone_size: NA; cdr3_aa: CASSPGTSGDYEQYF; cdr3_nt: TGTGCCAGCAGCCCGGGGACTAGCGGGGACTACGAGCAGTACTTC
j_call: TRBJ1-2; d_call: TRBD1; v_call: TRBV13; clone_size: once; cdr3_aa: CASSLSTGGMRGYTF; cdr3_nt: TGTGCCAGCAGCTTATCGACAGGGGGGATGCGGGGCTACACCTTC
j_call: TRBJ1-1; d_call: NA; v_call: TRBV28; clone_size: NA; cdr3_aa: CASRSRGHAFF; cdr3_nt: TGTGCCAGCAGATCGCGGGGGCATGCTTTCTTT
j_call: TRBJ2-3; d_call: TRBD2; v_call: TRBV5-1; clone_size: NA; cdr3_aa: CASSFSGRAFPDTQYF; cdr3_nt: TGCGCCAGCAGCTTTAGCGGGAGGGCCTTTCCAGATACGCAGTATTTT
j_call: TRBJ1-4; d_call: NA; v_call: TRBV7-8; clone_size: once; cdr3_aa: CASSLTRTVLATNEKLFF; cdr3_nt: TGTGCCAGCAGCTTAACCCGGACAGTGCTTGCAACTAATGAAAAACTGTTTTTT
j_call: TRBJ1-2; d_call: TRBD1; v_call: TRBV4-1; clone_size: NA; cdr3_aa: CASSQGDRANNYGYTF; cdr3_nt: TGCGCCAGCAGCCAAGGGGACAGGGCTAACAACTATGGCTACACCTTC
j_call: TRBJ2-2; d_call: NA; v_call: TRBV27; clone_size: NA; cdr3_aa: CASSFSGGNTGELFF; cdr3_nt: TGTGCCAGCAGTTTCAGCGGAGGGAACACCGGGGAGCTGTTTTTT